What follows are 19 T cell receptor beta chains derived from one specimen sequenced in a study of blood T cells in healthy people across ages. It was with a sample-barcoded 5' primer and a J-beta primer mix that a second PCR of about 6 to 11 cycles was run. TCRdb reprocessed the 5' RACE reads with MiXCR, giving one entry per CDR3 protein. The table has some 700,000 distinct CDR3 sequences, roughly 45% seen once; the top ten hold around 20%. Sequencing was performed on blood. These receptor sequences come from a woman in her fifties or sixties in good health.

The count of this clonotype is one. Since a much larger clone is just one base distant, this may be a read error. The chain is built from TRBV4-2 and TRBJ2-4, with TRBD2 matching 10 bases. The CDR3 sequence is 15 residues long. Germline CDR1 is LGHNA and CDR2 is YNFKEQ. In DNA, the CDR3 is TGTGCCAGCAGGTTGGTAGCGGGAGGCCAAAACACTCAGTACTTC. Encoded protein: CASRLVAGGQNTQYF.

In this sample, this clonotype turned up many times. The V and J genes are TRBV29-1 and TRBJ2-3; TRBD1 aligns across 7 bases. Germline CDR1 reads SQVTM; CDR2 reads ANQGSEA. Trimming removed 0 bases from V and 3 bases from J; junction bases left unmatched: 0. The CDR3 extends over 13 amino acids. As DNA, the CDR3 is TGCAGCGTTGAAGAACAGGGGACAGATACGCAGTATTTT. The encoded protein is CSVEEQGTDTQYF.

This clonotype was detected a few times. The chain employs TRBV6-6 and TRBJ2-5; 11 bases fit TRBD2. The CDR3 has 14 residues. J lost 11 bases, V lost 6 bases, and 11 bases had no gene match. Germline loops: CDR1 MNHNY, CDR2 SVGAGI (reference sequence). CDR3: CASSGTSGSNEQYF. The CDR3 DNA reads as TGTGCCAGCAGCGGGACTAGCGGCTCCAATGAGCAGTACTTC.

The CDR3 region has the DNA TGTGCCAGCAGTTACTCTGTACAGGGCAACTATGGCTACACCTTC. Amino acid sequence: CASSYSVQGNYGYTF. The chain couples TRBV6-5 to TRBJ1-2, with TRBD1 as a possible D gene (6 bases). V lost 0 bases and J 2 bases, leaving 10 bases between the germline ends. Germline loops: CDR1 MNHEY, CDR2 SVGAGI. The CDR3 consists of 15 residues.

This clonotype was seen only a few times. The chain is built from TRBV6-5 and TRBJ2-4; 10 nucleotides line up with TRBD1. Matching the DNA end better, TRBJ2-7 makes the J call doubtful. Germline lookup yields CDR1 MNHEY and CDR2 SVGAGI. The CDR3 runs to 15 residues. CDR3 protein: CASSKTGGAEFEQYF. In DNA form, the CDR3 reads TGTGCCAGCAGTAAGACAGGGGGCGCAGAGTTCGAGCAGTACTTC.

Comments on this clonotype: A much larger clone is a single base away; this may be a read error. The rearrangement links TRBV3-1 to TRBJ2-7, with 7 bases identical to TRBD1. From germline, CDR1 is LGHDT and CDR2 YNNKEL (reference sequence). The CDR3 consists of 13 residues. CDR3 protein: CASSVGQAYERYF. Written as DNA, the CDR3 is TGTGCCAGCAGCGTCGGACAGGCCTACGAGCGGTACTTC.

This clonotype was seen only a few times. V is TRBV5-1 and J is TRBJ1-1, with D perhaps matching TRBD1 (6 bases). Germline CDR1 SGHRS, CDR2 YFSETQ. CDR3 length equals 13 residues. V was pared by 0 bases and J by 7 bases, with 10 bases between. CDR3 in amino acids: CASSLVGTSEAFF. The CDR3 bases are TGCGCCAGCAGCTTGGTGGGGACAAGTGAAGCTTTCTTT.

V gene TRBV20-1 combines with J gene TRBJ2-7; D may be TRBD2 (7 bases). Per the germline V gene, CDR1 is DFQATT and CDR2 is SNEGSKA (reference sequence). The CDR3 has 17 residues. The V end was cut by 0 bases, the J end by 0 bases, with 18 bases between. The CDR3: CSAREEGGPRSSYEQYF. CDR3 nucleotides: TGCAGTGCTAGAGAGGAGGGGGGGCCTAGGAGCTCCTACGAGCAGTACTTC.

This chain links TRBV25-1 with TRBJ2-3; no reliable D call. Germline V lookup: CDR1 MGHDK, CDR2 SYGVNS. CDR3 length equals 13 residues. V shed 6 bases and J shed 1 base, with 8 bases lying between them. The CDR3 reads CASRVEGTDTQYF. In DNA form, the CDR3 reads TGTGCCAGCAGGGTTGAGGGCACAGATACGCAGTATTTT.

This clonotype was observed a few times. The J gene is TRBJ2-2, the V gene TRBV20-1; no clear D. The CDR3 is 13 residues long. Trimming stripped 6 bases from V and 3 bases from J, with 11 bases between. Germline V gives CDR1 DFQATT, CDR2 SNEGSKA (reference sequence). The CDR3 DNA is TGCAGTGCCCCAAAAGGGTACACCGGGGAGCTGTTTTTT. This sequence encodes CSAPKGYTGELFF.

A note on this clonotype: A much larger clone is a single base away; this may be a read error. J is TRBJ2-5 and V is TRBV6-2 or TRBV6-3, with D hard to call. This CDR3 is built from 13 residues. Trimming removed 7 bases from V and 5 bases from J, with 14 bases in between. Germline CDR1 MNHEY, CDR2 SVGEGT. This CDR3 is CASKWRPDETQYF. Written as DNA, the CDR3 is TGTGCCAGCAAATGGCGTCCCGATGAGACCCAGTACTTC.

This clonotype has only a few counts. This chain links TRBV20-1 with TRBJ1-2; D call uncertain. CDR3 size: 11 residues. CDR1 is DFQATT, CDR2 SNEGSKA, per germline (reference sequence). V was clipped by 0 bases and J by 13 bases, with 12 bases between them. CDR3 amino acids: CSARDRYWGTF. The CDR3 bases are TGCAGTGCTAGAGATAGGTATTGGGGCACCTTC.

This rearrangement joins TRBV29-1 to TRBJ2-7; D might be TRBD2 (6 bases). The germline V gene has CDR1 SQVTM and CDR2 ANQGSEA. This CDR3 spans 13 amino acids. Trimming took off 4 bases at V and 1 base at J, with 11 bases between the two ends. CDR3 residues: CSVVSSGSYEQYF. CDR3 DNA sequence: TGCAGCGTTGTGAGTAGCGGATCCTACGAGCAGTACTTC.

This chain uses TRBV5-1 with TRBJ1-2, with 8 bases identical to TRBD1. The CDR3 consists of 14 residues. Germline lookup yields CDR1 SGHRS and CDR2 YFSETQ. V lost 3 bases and J lost 4; bases outside the gene matches: 5. The CDR3 region is CASSSSGQAYGYTF. The CDR3 nucleotides are TGCGCCAGCAGCTCCTCGGGACAGGCCTATGGCTACACCTTC.

The chain is built from TRBV20-1 and TRBJ1-3, with D uncertain. V shed 3 bases and J shed 0 bases, with 9 bases lying between them. CDR1 and CDR2 from the germline V gene are DFQATT and SNEGSKA (reference sequence). The CDR3 is made up of 14 amino acids. Here the CDR3 DNA reads TGCAGTGCTAGGCCGGAATCCTCTGGAAACACCATATATTTT. Protein sequence: CSARPESSGNTIYF.

The genes are TRBV6-2 or TRBV6-3 and TRBJ2-2, with D perhaps TRBD2 (5 bases). This CDR3 is 13 amino acids long. Germline V gene data show CDR1 as MNHEY and CDR2 as SVGEGT. Trimming removed 7 bases from V and 5 bases from J, with 11 bases in between. CDR3 in amino acids: CASIYGDTGELFF. The CDR3 bases are TGTGCCAGCATCTACGGGGATACCGGGGAGCTGTTTTTT.

This chain joins TRBV20-1 and TRBJ2-1; D is uncertain. The germline V and J ends were trimmed by 2 bases and 10 bases, with 9 bases remaining between them. CDR3 length: 11 amino acids. Germline CDR1 reads DFQATT; CDR2 reads SNEGSKA (reference sequence). The CDR3 nucleotides are TGCAGTGCTAGATCAGGACGGGAGCAGTTCTTC. Translation gives CSARSGREQFF.

The chain uses TRBV5-1 and TRBJ2-1, with D possibly matching TRBD2 (6 bases). Germline values: CDR1 SGHRS, CDR2 YFSETQ. Trimming pared 4 bases from V and 4 bases from J, leaving 18 bases between. CDR3 length: 16 residues. As DNA, the CDR3 is TGCGCCAGCAGCCCCGGGACCACCGCGGGGTACAATGAGCAGTTCTTC. Protein: CASSPGTTAGYNEQFF.

Of note for this clonotype: This may stem from a read error, because a much larger clone lies one nucleotide away. The genes are TRBV29-1 and TRBJ1-1; tentative D call: TRBD1 (5 bases). V shed 4 bases and J shed 3 bases, with 6 bases lying between them. Germline CDR1 is SQVTM and CDR2 is ANQGSEA. The CDR3 is 11 residues long. CDR3 sequence: CSVGGDTEAFF. CDR3 bases: TGCAGCGTTGGGGGGGACACTGAAGCTTTCTTT.